Following are 22 T cell receptor beta chains from one sample sequenced in a study of graft-versus-host responses after intestinal transplantation. The antigens for these receptors are not known. The repertoire was sequenced with immunoSEQ multiplex PCR; TCRdb's copy has only in-frame clones and lacks some. The data contain roughly 90,000 clones, roughly nine tenths of them singletons. Sequencing used unstimulated CD4+ T cells sorted from spleen or lymph node cells, obtained before transplant. The receptor set was obtained from a human donor who was the organ donor for an intestinal transplant.

This sequence joins TRBV4-3 and TRBJ2-7; a weak D match, TRBD2 (5 bases). The CDR3 is 15 amino acids. Trimming took 3 bases from V and 7 from J, leaving 19 bases between them. Germline-derived CDR1 and CDR2 are LGHNA and YSLEER. DNA for the CDR3: TGCGCCAGCAGCCACCTCCCGAGTCTAGCAAGAGAGCAGTACTTC. This codes for CASSHLPSLAREQYF.

The chain employs TRBV9 and TRBJ2-7; 10 bases are a match to TRBD2. V shed 1 base and J 6 bases; nucleotides not matched to a gene: 4. Germline-derived CDR1 and CDR2 are SGDLS and YYNGEE. The CDR3 is made up of 14 amino acids. The CDR3 DNA follows: TGTGCCAGCAGCGTAAGCGGGGGGGCTCGCGAGCAGTACTTC. Amino acid sequence: CASSVSGGAREQYF.

V gene TRBV7-2 combines with J gene TRBJ1-3, with D hard to call. Germline V lookup: CDR1 SGHTA, CDR2 FQGNSA. This CDR3 comprises 15 residues. Trimming removed 1 base at V and 2 bases at J, with 9 bases between. The CDR3 bases are TGTGCCAGCAGCTTAGGACCGGCGGCTGGAAACACCATATATTTT. It codes for CASSLGPAAGNTIYF.

The gene calls are TRBV12-5 and TRBJ2-2, with D possibly matching TRBD1 (5 bases). The V gene's germline CDR1 is LGHNT and CDR2 FRNRAP. The CDR3 spans 14 residues. V lost 2 bases and J lost 4, with 8 bases in between. CDR3 sequence (DNA): TGTGCTAGTGGTTTGTGGGGCTCCACCGGGGAGCTGTTTTTT. Residues: CASGLWGSTGELFF.

V usage is TRBV13 and J usage is TRBJ2-3; TRBD2 matches 12 bases. This CDR3 spans 17 amino acids. J gave up 1 base and V 5 bases, and 7 bases lay outside the gene matches. Germline V lookup: CDR1 PRHDT, CDR2 FYEKMQ (reference sequence). The CDR3 DNA sequence: TGTGCCAGCAGCCCGGCTACTAGCGGGGGGCGCACAGATACGCAGTATTTT. It translates to CASSPATSGGRTDTQYF.

The gene calls are TRBV27 and TRBJ2-7; 9 bases are shared with TRBD1. The CDR3 runs 19 residues. The trim removed 0 bases at V and 1 base at J, leaving 13 bases unmatched. Per the germline V gene, CDR1 is MNHEY and CDR2 is SMNVEV (reference sequence). CDR3: CASSLSAESGTGKSYEQYF. CDR3 coding DNA: TGTGCCAGCAGTTTATCCGCAGAATCCGGGACAGGGAAGTCCTACGAGCAGTACTTC.

The chain couples TRBV2 to TRBJ1-2, with 8 bases lining up with TRBD1. The CDR3 totals 15 residues. Germline CDR1 reads SNHLY; CDR2 reads FYNNEI. The junction had 6 bases not matched to a gene; V was cut back by 2 bases and J by 4 bases. The CDR3 region has the DNA TGTGCCAGCAGTGAATCCGGGACAGGTGTCTATGGCTACACCTTC. Translation gives CASSESGTGVYGYTF.

V usage is TRBV5-4 and J usage is TRBJ1-5; D unclear. The CDR3 loop spans 14 amino acids. CDR1 is SGHNT and CDR2 is YYREEE in the germline V gene (reference sequence). The ends were cut back, 4 bases at V and 3 bases at J, with 11 bases in the middle. CDR3 nucleotide sequence: TGTGCCAGCAGCCGTCGCGGAGACAATCAGCCCCAGCATTTT. Encoded protein: CASSRRGDNQPQHF.

The genes are TRBV5-1 and TRBJ1-2; 8 positions match TRBD1. The germline V gene has CDR1 SGHRS and CDR2 YFSETQ. Germline trimming cut 2 bases from V and 8 bases from J; bases unmatched to any gene: 5. The CDR3 has 13 amino acids. In DNA, the CDR3 is TGCGCCAGCAGCTTCCAGGGGGCGGAGGGCTACACCTTC. Its protein product is CASSFQGAEGYTF.

V is TRBV19 and J is TRBJ2-2; 7 bases align to TRBD2. Germline CDR1 is LNHDA and CDR2 is SQIVND (reference sequence). This CDR3 is built from 16 residues. The trim removed 3 bases at V and 8 bases at J, leaving 12 bases unmatched. The CDR3 here is CASSIEGRGFGGELFF. Written as DNA, the CDR3 is TGTGCCAGTAGTATCGAAGGGCGGGGGTTTGGAGGGGAGCTGTTTTTT.

The V gene is TRBV5-1, the J gene TRBJ2-5; TRBD1 aligns across 11 bases. After removal of 3 bases from V and 5 bases from J, the junction contained 9 bases not matched to a gene. Germline V gene lookup returns CDR1 SGHRS and CDR2 YFSETQ. CDR3 length: 16 amino acids. The CDR3 DNA is TGCGCCAGCAGCTGGACAGGGGGCCCCTCGGGGGAGACCCAGTACTTC. Protein product: CASSWTGGPSGETQYF.

The chain links TRBV28 to TRBJ2-7; maybe TRBD1 (6 bases). Germline V gene data show CDR1 as MDHEN and CDR2 as SYDVKM. Trimming removed 8 bases from V and 2 bases from J, with 16 bases in between. The CDR3 sequence is 14 residues long. The CDR3 sequence: CASQLDRIAYEQYF. The CDR3 coding sequence is TGTGCCAGCCAACTGGACAGAATAGCCTACGAGCAGTACTTC.

The chain carries TRBV6-5 and TRBJ1-2, with D unclear. V was cut by 6 bases and J by 5 bases, with 10 bases left in between. Germline CDR1 MNHEY, CDR2 SVGAGI. This CDR3 is built from 12 residues. CDR3 sequence: CASRVRGYGYTF. CDR3 DNA sequence: TGTGCCAGCAGGGTCCGGGGATATGGCTACACCTTC.

V usage is TRBV29-1 and J usage is TRBJ2-1; D is unresolved. V was cut by 6 bases and J by 1 base, with 7 bases left in between. The CDR3 extends over 12 amino acids. Germline V gives CDR1 SQVTM, CDR2 ANQGSEA. CDR3 sequence: CSVGRSYNEQFF. CDR3 in DNA: TGCAGCGTCGGTCGGTCCTACAATGAGCAGTTCTTC.

V and J are TRBV18 and TRBJ2-2; TRBD2 is a possible D gene (6 bases). The CDR3 runs 15 residues. The V and J ends lost 6 bases and 1 base respectively, with 12 bases between them. The germline CDR1 and CDR2 sequences are KGHSH and LQKENI. The CDR3 DNA reads as TGTGCCAGCTCGACCCCGGGGGTGAACACCGGGGAGCTGTTTTTT. This sequence encodes CASSTPGVNTGELFF.

The V gene is TRBV28, the J gene TRBJ2-3, with TRBD2 as a possible D gene (6 bases). Between the trimmed V and J ends, which lost 3 bases and 0 bases, there was a span of 13 bases. CDR3 length: 16 amino acids. Germline V gives CDR1 MDHEN, CDR2 SYDVKM. CDR3 sequence reads: CASSFRDWTSTDTQYF. Here the CDR3 DNA reads TGTGCCAGCAGTTTCCGGGACTGGACTAGCACAGATACGCAGTATTTT.

Note on this clone: An end of the junction differs from the germline gene, which may be a read error. The chain combines TRBV6-1 with TRBJ2-7; the match to TRBD1 covers 7 bases. The CDR3 is 14 residues long. Germline-derived CDR1 and CDR2 are MNHNS and SASEGT. Here the CDR3 reads CASREDRVNREQYF. Here the CDR3 DNA reads TGTGCCAGCAGGGAAGACAGGGTTAATCGCGAGCAGTACTTC.

The rearrangement uses TRBV5-1 and TRBJ2-5; 8 bases match TRBD2. Germline V CDR1 and CDR2: SGHRS, YFSETQ. This CDR3 is 15 amino acids long. Unmatched junction bases numbered 3, after V lost 0 bases and J lost 2 bases. CDR3 in DNA: TGCGCCAGCAGCTTGGAACGGGAGGGACAAGAGACCCAGTACTTC. Translation: CASSLEREGQETQYF.

The CDR3 region has the DNA TGCGCCAGCAGCTTGGCCCTACAGGGGGCCTACAATGAGCAGTTCTTC. This codes for CASSLALQGAYNEQFF. The rearrangement joins TRBV5-1 to TRBJ2-1; 8 nucleotides match TRBD1. The CDR3 length is 16 residues. With V trimmed by 0 bases and J by 2 bases, 4 bases remained unmatched. The germline gives CDR1 SGHRS, CDR2 YFSETQ.

V and J are TRBV9 and TRBJ1-2, with D hard to call. Germline CDR1 and CDR2: SGDLS and YYNGEE. V shed 0 bases and J shed 4 bases, with 13 bases lying between them. CDR3 length: 15 residues. The chain's CDR3 is CASSVVAAVPYGYTF. The CDR3 DNA reads TGTGCCAGCAGCGTAGTAGCGGCAGTACCCTATGGCTACACCTTC.

The chain is built from TRBV5-1 and TRBJ2-3; 8 bases line up with TRBD2. CDR3 length: 14 amino acids. Germline loops: CDR1 SGHRS, CDR2 YFSETQ. V lost 7 bases and J lost 10; bases outside the gene matches: 14. DNA of the CDR3: TGCGCCAGCCACTTTACTAGCGGACTACGAGCGCAGTATTTT. Its protein is CASHFTSGLRAQYF.

V usage is TRBV18 and J usage is TRBJ1-3; TRBD1 agrees at 7 bases. The CDR3 sequence is 15 residues long. Germline CDR1 is KGHSH and CDR2 is LQKENI. The junction had 3 bases not matched to a gene; V was cut back by 3 bases and J by 1 base. CDR3 residues: CASSPRQGSGNTIYF. The CDR3 DNA follows: TGTGCCAGCTCACCGAGACAGGGTTCTGGAAACACCATATATTTT.